The source of this TCR beta chain is a study of T cells in Graves' hyperthyroidism and ophthalmopathy. Overall study context: The initial diagnosis was the point when peripheral blood was collected, ahead of any treatment. Study-level findings and limits: Ophthalmopathy prediction by the model preceded onset by a median about 6 months.

RNA transcripts provided the source from which TCR beta CDR3 regions were amplified. RT-PCR in the first round (using the HTBI primer set) targeted the TCR CDR3. TCRdb independently ran MiXCR on the multiplex PCR reads; one entry per CDR3 protein. Here the sample spans 550,000 to 800,000 distinct CDR3 sequences, roughly 17% being singletons. V lost 6 bases and J 4 bases, leaving 15 bases between the germline ends. Germline CDR1 and CDR2: LNHDA and SQIVND (reference sequence). The CDR3 sequence is 14 residues long. The sample holds a few counts of this clonotype. Its antigen is unidentified. Stable Graves' hyperthyroidism meant no ophthalmopathy progression within 18 months. Newly diagnosed patients aged 18 to 65 had hyperthyroidism of under 2 months' duration.

This chain uses TRBV19 with TRBJ1-2; D not resolved. The sample consisted of blood. The sequence was obtained from a man aged 45 to 65 with Graves' hyperthyroidism. The CDR3 is CASRLGFKAYGYTF. The CDR3 DNA reads TGTGCCAGTAGGTTGGGATTCAAAGCCTATGGCTACACCTTC.